This TCR beta chain comes out of a study of blood T cell repertoires in COVID-19 (dated by TCRdb to about 2020). About the investigation overall: Samples from collaborators originated in the United States, Italy and Spain and spanned both the acute and convalescent phases of COVID-19. The prospective study material was composed of cDNA or gDNA derived from T cells, B-cell-depleted T cells, or PBMCs. Samples were obtained from the ongoing ImmuneRACE study (first 160 participants) and from 1,254 subjects provided by 6 global collaborators. The sample metadata nearly always contained a de-identified subject ID, COVID-19 status, age in years and sex. The repertoires were made available in a free public database intended to serve as a resource for research on the immune response to SARS-CoV-2. Where HLA class I and class II types were available, the types were taken from metadata supplied by the sample provider, not from assay-based typing. Subjects who had been exposed to COVID-19, were actively infected with it, or had recovered from it provided the deeply sampled blood TCRbeta repertoires that made up the dataset.

Study-wide findings and limitations: The amount of clinical and demographic metadata varied by source and participant and was provided uncurated.

The immunoSEQ Assay, a bias-controlled multiplex PCR, was used to amplify TCRbeta CDR3 regions from genomic DNA. The authors' analysis ran thus. Nucleated cell counts per sample were estimated from amplification of reference gene primers within the assay. To quantify the absolute abundance of each unique TCRbeta CDR3 rearrangement, sequence reads were collapsed and filtered. Productive Simpson clonality was computed per sample as the square root of Simpson's diversity index over productive rearrangements. TCRdb limited this immuneACCESS table to in-frame rearrangements with V and J called. A share of clones is missing; checked studies link under half to unresolved V genes, and the rest is unexplained. That table is the source of V, J and clone size, and D and trimming were worked out from the DNA. Here the sample has about 77,000 clones; approximately 80% occur a single time. The top ten clones comprise approximately 4.6% of the sample.

This clone was recorded a few times. What antigen it recognizes has not been identified. It has no much larger one-base neighbor in the sample; base qualities were not kept. Each collaborating institution followed its own protocols to collect whole blood in K2EDTA tubes. For TCRbeta analysis, collaborators shipped samples as frozen whole blood, isolated PBMCs, or DNA extracted from either of those sample types. Source material: peripheral blood. This receptor was taken from a woman in her seventies with acute or convalescent COVID-19.

The nucleotide sequence is given as TGCGCCAGCAGCCACCTACCCGTCCAGGGGGCGATCTACGAGCAGTACTTC. This yields the protein CASSHLPVQGAIYEQYF. The chain joins TRBV4-1 to TRBJ2-7; TRBD1 matches 8 bases in the middle. Germline trimming amounts to 3 bases on V and 3 bases on J, with 13 as the count of junction bases outside the gene matches. The CDR3 spans 17 residues, from the cysteine through the phenylalanine. Just CDR3 DNA is preserved here, 51 bases in frame from base 1. CDR1 and CDR2 are drawn from the germline V gene: MGHRA, YSYEKL.